These 4 T cell receptor beta chains share one sample of origin, sequenced in a study of OX40 agonist ivuxolimab in advanced cancers. Assay used: immunoSEQ multiplex PCR; TCRdb lists only in-frame clones, some missing. The sample has more than 40,000 clones, more than 85% seen once. The input for sequencing was CD4+ or CD8+ T cells sorted from blood, taken in a trial of the OX40 agonist ivuxolimab. These receptors came from an adult with an advanced solid tumor such as melanoma, head and neck, liver or kidney cancer.

Here the CDR3 DNA reads TGTGCCAGCAGCCCAGACAGGGGCGGGAGCTCCTACAATGAGCAGTTCTTC. Translation gives CASSPDRGGSSYNEQFF. J is TRBJ2-1 and V is TRBV5-6, with D possibly matching TRBD1 (8 bases). Trimming took 4 bases from V and 0 from J, leaving 17 bases between them. Looked up from germline, CDR1 is SGHDT and CDR2 is YYEEEE. This CDR3 comprises 17 residues.

The chain carries TRBV7-9 and TRBJ1-2; D call uncertain. Germline V gene data show CDR1 as SEHNR and CDR2 as FQNEAQ (reference sequence). This CDR3 spans 12 amino acids. V was cut by 7 bases and J by 8 bases, with 14 bases left in between. In DNA form, the CDR3 reads TGTGCCAGCACCGGAGATACGGAAGGCTACACCTTC. Its translation: CASTGDTEGYTF.

The chain links TRBV19 to TRBJ1-2; no clear D. The CDR3 extends over 12 amino acids. The V gene's germline CDR1 is LNHDA and CDR2 SQIVND (reference sequence). The ends were cut back, 0 bases at V and 7 bases at J, with 6 bases in the middle. CDR3 protein: CASSIDSSGYTF. The CDR3, as DNA: TGTGCCAGTAGTATAGATTCGAGTGGCTACACCTTC.

This clone has just a few counts. The CDR3 nucleotides read TGTGCCAGCAGCGGGACAGGGGAGAGCTCCTACGAGCAGTACTTC. Translated: CASSGTGESSYEQYF. The chain links TRBV7-9 to TRBJ2-7, with 10 bases that match TRBD1. Trimming took 5 bases from V and 0 from J; bases not matched to a gene: 4. Germline CDR1 SEHNR, CDR2 FQNEAQ (reference sequence). The CDR3 extends over 15 amino acids.